The present T cell receptor beta chain was sequenced within a study of cytomegalovirus exposure and HLA in healthy donors. Germline V gene data show CDR1 as ENHRY and CDR2 as SYGVKD. The CDR3 has 15 residues. The ends were cut back, 4 bases at V and 6 bases at J, with 15 bases in the middle. These donors, healthy bone marrow donors, were studied. Primers included in the PCR were 60 Vbeta and 13 Jbeta primers. TCRdb's table, derived via immunoSEQ multiplex PCR, lists solely in-frame clones and lacks some. The data contain about 190,000 clones, approximately 84% of them seen just once; the ten biggest clones take up around 4%.

Sequencing was performed on PBMCs. V gene TRBV10-3 combines with J gene TRBJ2-2; D may be TRBD2 (5 bases). This receptor was taken from a man aged 50-60 years in good health and CMV-seronegative. The CDR3 region has the DNA TGTGCCATCAGTGGGACGGAGGACTTTTCCGGGGAGCTGTTTTTT. It is translated as CAISGTEDFSGELFF.